This T cell receptor beta chain was recorded in a study of long-term antiretroviral therapy in people with HIV. The study, taken as a whole, reports: Sampling of blood ran from the mid-2000s to the late 2010s, and older ART regimens were possibly in use. Compared with controls, HIV repertoires showed narrower CDR3 length ranges. Dominant in the repertoire at all time points were clones expanded before ART.

Concerning this clone itself: As yet, its antigen is unknown.

The CDR3 loop spans 15 amino acids. Per germline, CDR1 SGHRS and CDR2 YFSETQ. V lost 2 bases and J lost 0; bases outside the gene matches: 1. Samples were assayed with immunoSEQ v3.0 at survey level. Each sample aimed for roughly 40,000-55,000 sequenced T-cell genomes. The method was immunoSEQ multiplex PCR; TCRdb's version includes in-frame clones alone and lacks a portion of them. The profile shows about 28,000 clones, approximately 80% of them singletons. This receptor was taken from a man under 40 with HIV. The J gene is TRBJ2-1, the V gene TRBV5-1, with 8 bases that match TRBD2. Sequences were derived from unsorted PBMCs, sampled about 2.7 years after starting antiretroviral therapy. The CDR3, as DNA: TGCGCCAGCAGCTTACGGGGGGGCTCCTACAATGAGCAGTTCTTC. Its translation is CASSLRGGSYNEQFF.